This T cell receptor beta chain is from a study of neurological immune-mediated disorders. General observations from the study: It was HTLV-1-associated myelopathy that showed the most TCR clonal expansion, while multiple sclerosis showed the least, falling below healthy controls.

At least ten counts were recorded for this clonotype. Its antigen is currently unknown. Trimming pared 0 bases from V and 2 bases from J, leaving 10 bases between. The CDR3 consists of 15 residues. Germline CDR1 is SGHRS and CDR2 is YFSETQ. The method for making cDNA was 5'RACE, and it used 10-nucleotide random UMIs. TCRdb re-called the 5' RACE reads with MiXCR, one entry per CDR3 protein. This sample has more than 25,000 distinct CDR3 sequences; under 30% occur once, and the top ten carry 25% to 30%. The origin of this receptor is a man in his forties or fifties with HTLV-1-associated myelopathy (HAM/TSP). The V gene is TRBV5-1, the J gene TRBJ2-3; D not resolved. The sequencing input was CD4+ T cells from blood. CDR3 protein: CASSLGVSTTDTQYF. CDR3 nucleotides: TGCGCCAGCAGCTTGGGGGTTTCGACCACAGATACGCAGTATTTT.